A single sample is the source of the 24 T cell receptor beta chains below, sequenced in a study of quantifying T cell responses using KT2 cells. The overall study: TCR alpha and beta constant-region primers primed reverse transcription of RNA.

A single-stranded UMI oligo with SP2 sequence was ligated to cDNA 3' ends. An equimolar mix of RC1.1 and RC1.2 primed the beta chain across TRBC1 and TRBC2. TCRdb passed the UMI-ligation and nested PCR reads through MiXCR, listing each CDR3 protein once. Of 40,000 to 55,000 distinct CDR3 sequences in the sample, roughly 12% were seen once. Sequences were obtained from PBMCs spiked with cells of the T cell clone KT2. Receptor source: a human donor.

This clonotype was seen many times. The genes are TRBV5-1 and TRBJ1-1; D uncertain. Deletions cut 3 bases from V and 0 bases from J, with 9 bases between. The CDR3 runs 14 residues. Per germline, CDR1 SGHRS and CDR2 YFSETQ. The CDR3 sequence is CASSYEKMNTEAFF. The CDR3 nucleotides read TGCGCCAGCAGCTACGAGAAGATGAACACTGAAGCTTTCTTT.

In this sample, this clonotype turned up a few times. The chain couples TRBV20-1 to TRBJ2-7, with a tentative D call TRBD2 (5 bases). This CDR3 is built from 15 residues. Germline V gene lookup returns CDR1 DFQATT and CDR2 SNEGSKA (reference sequence). Trimming took 5 bases from V and 1 from J, leaving 18 bases between them. CDR3 sequence reads: CSAFSADGGSYEQYF. Here the CDR3 DNA reads TGCAGTGCTTTCTCCGCGGACGGAGGATCCTACGAGCAGTACTTC.

This clonotype appeared a few times. J is TRBJ2-1 and V is TRBV25-1; weak D call: TRBD2 (5 bases). Germline CDR1 is MGHDK and CDR2 is SYGVNS. There are 14 residues in the CDR3. V gave up 4 bases and J gave up 3 bases, with 10 bases separating them. The CDR3 sequence: CASSVNRDYNEQFF. The CDR3 coding sequence is TGTGCCAGCAGTGTCAACCGGGACTACAATGAGCAGTTCTTC.

The J gene is TRBJ2-7, the V gene TRBV10-2, with 8 bases lining up with TRBD1. This CDR3 region has 13 residues. Trimming removed 6 bases from V and 1 base from J; junction bases left unmatched: 2. Germline V gives CDR1 WSHSY, CDR2 SAAADI. The CDR3 DNA follows: TGCGCCAGCAGGGGGGACAGGTCCTACGAGCAGTACTTC. Translated: CASRGDRSYEQYF.

The chain joins TRBV2 to TRBJ2-1; TRBD2 agrees at 7 bases. Germline loops: CDR1 SNHLY, CDR2 FYNNEI. The trim removed 8 bases at V and 0 bases at J, leaving 7 bases unmatched. This CDR3 has 15 residues. CDR3 sequence (DNA): TGTGCCAGCGGAGCTAGCGGATCCTCCTACAATGAGCAGTTCTTC. Translation gives CASGASGSSYNEQFF.

The genes are TRBV5-1 and TRBJ2-1; D is ambiguous. Germline V CDR1 and CDR2: SGHRS, YFSETQ. V was clipped by 4 bases and J by 4 bases, with 9 bases between them. The CDR3 consists of 13 residues. Here the CDR3 DNA reads TGCGCCAGCAGCCTCACCGATTACAATGAGCAGTTCTTC. As protein: CASSLTDYNEQFF.

The table lists this clonotype with many counts. V usage is TRBV7-9 and J usage is TRBJ1-2; 8 bases align to TRBD1. The CDR3 runs 14 residues. Germline assignment: CDR1 SEHNR and CDR2 FQNEAQ (reference sequence). Losses at the gene ends were 7 bases for V and 6 bases for J; bases not matched to a gene: 10. The CDR3 sequence: CASKLEGQEDGYTF. The CDR3 DNA reads TGTGCCAGCAAACTCGAGGGACAGGAAGATGGCTACACCTTC. The complete variable domain, with remaining parts taken from reference TRBV7-9 and TRBJ1-2, reads DTGVSQNPRHKITKRGQNVTFRCDPISEHNRLYWYRQTLGQGPEFLTYFQNEAQLEKSRLLSDRFSAERPKGSFSTLEIQRTEQGDSAMYLCASKLEGQEDGYTFGSGTRLTVV.

V gene TRBV20-1 combines with J gene TRBJ2-7, with TRBD2 identical over 12 bases. This CDR3 has 17 amino acids. Looked up from germline, CDR1 is DFQATT and CDR2 is SNEGSKA (reference sequence). The V gene end was trimmed by 4 bases and the J gene end by 4 bases; junction bases not matched to a gene: 14. The CDR3 coding sequence is TGCAGTGCTATCCCCACCGGGCGACTAGCGGGGGATTACGAGCAGTACTTC. Translated, it gives CSAIPTGRLAGDYEQYF.

This clonotype has ten or more counts. The V call is TRBV18, the J call TRBJ1-1, with unresolved D. Germline assignment: CDR1 KGHSH and CDR2 LQKENI. The length of the CDR3 is 13 residues. With 3 bases removed from V and 4 bases from J, the gap between germline ends came to 9 bases. The CDR3 nucleotides read TGTGCCAGCTCACCGGGTAGAAGCACTGAAGCTTTCTTT. Encoded protein: CASSPGRSTEAFF.

The chain uses TRBV18 and TRBJ2-3; TRBD2 matches at 10 bases. V shed 6 bases and J 0 bases; nucleotides not matched to a gene: 6. Germline loops: CDR1 KGHSH, CDR2 LQKENI. The CDR3 has 16 amino acids. This CDR3 is CASSLTSGKSTDTQYF. In nucleotides, the CDR3 is TGTGCCAGCTCGCTAACTAGCGGGAAAAGCACAGATACGCAGTATTTT.

This clonotype came up a few times. This chain uses TRBV6-5 with TRBJ2-7; D unresolved. The CDR3 sequence is 13 residues long. The V gene lost 5 bases and the J gene lost 4 bases, with 12 bases spanning the gap. CDR1 is MNHEY, CDR2 SVGAGI, per germline. The CDR3 nucleotides read TGTGCCAGCAGTCCCCAGGACCATTACGAGCAGTACTTC. This codes for CASSPQDHYEQYF.

V and J are TRBV6-1 and TRBJ1-5; weak D call: TRBD1 (6 bases). Germline-derived CDR1 and CDR2 are MNHNS and SASEGT. Trimming removed 4 bases at V and 5 bases at J, with 15 bases between. This CDR3 is built from 15 residues. CDR3 nucleotides: TGTGCCAGCAGTGGGTCAGGGGCGTTCTATCAGCCCCAGCATTTT. Translated, it gives CASSGSGAFYQPQHF.

The chain recombines TRBV4-1 with TRBJ1-3, with TRBD1 matching 7 bases. The V gene's germline CDR1 is MGHRA and CDR2 YSYEKL. Trimming took 4 bases from V and 2 from J; bases not matched to a gene: 11. This CDR3 has 17 residues. CDR3 amino acids: CASSRIYLTGTGNTIYF. The DNA for the CDR3 is TGCGCCAGCAGCCGAATTTATTTGACAGGGACTGGAAACACCATATATTTT.

Ten or more counts support this clonotype. J is TRBJ2-7 and V is TRBV11-2; TRBD2 might be the D (6 bases). This CDR3 is 14 amino acids long. V shed 5 bases and J shed 7 bases, with 18 bases lying between them. CDR1 is SGHAT, CDR2 FQNNGV, per germline. The chain's CDR3 is CASSPSSGFQEQYF. The CDR3 DNA follows: TGTGCCAGCAGCCCATCGAGCGGGTTCCAGGAGCAGTACTTC. The full variable domain, with the rest looked up from reference TRBV11-2 and TRBJ2-7, is EAGVAQSPRYKIIEKRQSVAFWCNPISGHATLYWYQQILGQGPKLLIQFQNNGVVDDSQLPKDRFSAERLKGVDSTLKIQPAKLEDSAVYLCASSPSSGFQEQYFGPGTRLTVT.

The V and J genes are TRBV5-1 and TRBJ2-5; 13 nucleotides line up with TRBD2. CDR3 length: 16 residues. The germline CDR1 and CDR2 sequences are SGHRS and YFSETQ. V was pared by 3 bases and J by 3 bases, with 5 bases of the junction left unmatched. The CDR3 DNA reads as TGCGCCAGCAGCTACCCCGGACTAGCGGGAGAAGAGACCCAGTACTTC. Protein sequence: CASSYPGLAGEETQYF. The full variable domain, its missing parts supplied by reference TRBV5-1 and TRBJ2-5, is KAGVTQTPRYLIKTRGQQVTLSCSPISGHRSVSWYQQTPGQGLQFLFEYFSETQRNKGNFPGRFSGRQFSNSRSEMNVSTLELGDSALYLCASSYPGLAGEETQYFGPGTRLLVL.

The chain combines TRBV10-3 with TRBJ2-7; TRBD1 agrees at 8 bases. Trimming cost V 8 bases and J 3 bases; bases outside gene matches: 3. Germline CDR1 reads ENHRY; CDR2 reads SYGVKD. The CDR3 sequence is 12 residues long. CDR3 region: CAIGQGDYEQYF. Here the CDR3 DNA reads TGTGCCATCGGACAGGGAGACTACGAGCAGTACTTC.

This clonotype was observed a handful of times. This chain connects TRBV10-2 to TRBJ2-4; TRBD2 aligns across 8 bases. Germline V lookup: CDR1 WSHSY, CDR2 SAAADI. This CDR3 is built from 14 residues. V trimming: 5 bases; J trimming: 8 bases; junction bases outside the gene matches: 8. The CDR3 DNA follows: TGCGCCAGCAGTAGAAGCGGGAGCGGAGACATTCAGTACTTC. This encodes CASSRSGSGDIQYF.

This clonotype was seen repeatedly, ten times or more. The gene calls are TRBV12-3 or TRBV12-4 and TRBJ1-1; a possible D gene is TRBD1 (5 bases). The CDR3 consists of 14 residues. Trimming took off 4 bases at V and 5 bases at J, with 14 bases between the two ends. The CDR3 coding sequence is TGTGCCAGCAGTTCCGGCCAGGGAGGGACTGAAGCTTTCTTT. As protein: CASSSGQGGTEAFF.

Only a few counts were recorded for this clonotype. The rearrangement joins TRBV27 to TRBJ1-3, with a possible D match to TRBD1 (5 bases). Trimming took 6 bases from V and 8 from J, leaving 14 bases between them. CDR1 is MNHEY, CDR2 SMNVEV, per germline (reference sequence). This CDR3 region has 13 residues. DNA of the CDR3: TGTGCCAGCAGAAAGGGGATAAGAGACACCATATATTTT. Translating it yields CASRKGIRDTIYF.

The V call is TRBV6-6, the J call TRBJ1-5; D gene unclear. Trimming took off 8 bases at V and 4 bases at J, with 15 bases between the two ends. The CDR3 totals 14 residues. Germline V CDR1 and CDR2: MNHNY, SVGAGI (reference sequence). This CDR3 reads CASSNPSGNQPQHF. Here the CDR3 DNA reads TGTGCCAGCTCAAATCCCTCGGGGAATCAGCCCCAGCATTTT.

This chain joins TRBV9 and TRBJ2-2; D uncertain. There are 12 residues in the CDR3. Trimming stripped 3 bases from V and 6 bases from J, with 6 bases between. Germline CDR1 SGDLS, CDR2 YYNGEE. CDR3 in amino acids: CASSGDAGELFF. The CDR3 DNA follows: TGTGCCAGCAGCGGAGACGCCGGGGAGCTGTTTTTT.

A few counts support this clonotype. The chain links TRBV20-1 to TRBJ2-4; TRBD2 matches at 10 bases. Per the germline V gene, CDR1 is DFQATT and CDR2 is SNEGSKA (reference sequence). The CDR3 contains 18 residues. The V gene end was trimmed by 6 bases and the J gene end by 1 base; junction bases not matched to a gene: 15. In DNA, the CDR3 is TGCAGTGCCCTGGGCGGCCCGGGACTAGCGCTTGCCAAAAACATTCAGTACTTC. Its protein is CSALGGPGLALAKNIQYF.

The rearrangement joins TRBV20-1 to TRBJ1-4; D unresolved. Germline V gene lookup returns CDR1 DFQATT and CDR2 SNEGSKA (reference sequence). Trimming took 3 bases from V and 0 from J, leaving 5 bases between them. This CDR3 is 13 amino acids long. The CDR3 region has the DNA TGCAGTGCTAGGGTACCAACTAATGAAAAACTGTTTTTT. Amino acids: CSARVPTNEKLFF.

This rearrangement joins TRBV7-9 to TRBJ1-5, with unresolved D. Germline V gene sequence: CDR1 SEHNR, CDR2 FQNEAQ (reference sequence). The CDR3 has 14 amino acids. V lost 5 bases to trimming and J lost 0 bases, with 8 bases between them. This CDR3 reads CASSPRTSNQPQHF. In DNA, the CDR3 is TGTGCCAGCAGCCCTAGGACTAGCAATCAGCCCCAGCATTTT.